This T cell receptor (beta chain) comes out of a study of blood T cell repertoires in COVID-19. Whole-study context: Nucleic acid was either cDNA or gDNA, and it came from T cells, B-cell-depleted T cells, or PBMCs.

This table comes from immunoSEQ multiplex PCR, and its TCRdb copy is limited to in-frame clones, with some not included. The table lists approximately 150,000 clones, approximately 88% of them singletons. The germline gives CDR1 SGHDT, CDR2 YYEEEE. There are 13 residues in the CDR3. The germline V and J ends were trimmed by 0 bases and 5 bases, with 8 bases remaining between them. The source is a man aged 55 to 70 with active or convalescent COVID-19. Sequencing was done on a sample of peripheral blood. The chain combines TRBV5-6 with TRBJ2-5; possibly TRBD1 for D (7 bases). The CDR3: CASSLAGGETQYF. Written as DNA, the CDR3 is TGTGCCAGCAGCTTGGCAGGGGGGGAGACCCAGTACTTC.